Here is one T cell receptor (beta chain) with its context. The entry originates in a study of cytomegalovirus exposure and HLA in healthy donors. Amplification used 60 Vbeta primers and 13 Jbeta primers. Repertoires were generated with immunoSEQ multiplex PCR, while TCRdb's copy carries only in-frame clones and drops some. The data show about 170,000 clones, approximately 84% seen once. Germline CDR1 and CDR2: MNHEY and SVGAGI. The junction had 10 bases not matched to a gene; V was cut back by 5 bases and J by 3 bases. This CDR3 contains 15 residues. Sequenced: PBMCs. This chain links TRBV6-5 with TRBJ2-7; 7 bases are shared with TRBD1. The TCR originated in a girl under 18 in good health and CMV-seropositive. The CDR3 sequence is CASSADREDHYEQYF. CDR3 in DNA: TGTGCCAGCAGTGCTGACAGGGAAGATCACTACGAGCAGTACTTC.